This T cell receptor beta chain was obtained from a study of T cells in women clearing cervical HPV infection. On the study more broadly: Only a few women had HLA typing results available.

Germline-derived CDR1 and CDR2 are SEHNR and FQNEAQ (reference sequence). The CDR3 runs to 15 residues. The method was immunoSEQ multiplex PCR; TCRdb's version includes in-frame clones alone and lacks a portion of them. Here the sample table reports roughly 37,000 clones. Comment on this clone: Its antigen is not identified. The missing CDR3 end, 3 residues past where the read stops, is filled in from the germline J gene.

Study-level points and caveats: T-cell numbers per sample were unknown and may explain richness differences.

This receptor was taken from a woman between 18 and 70 years old with a cervical HPV16 infection that either progressed to CIN3+ or cleared (not recorded which). The genes are TRBV7-9 and TRBJ2-2, with D maybe TRBD1 (5 bases). The sequenced sample consisted of blood buffy coat. The sequenced CDR3 bases are TGTGCCAGCAGCCTACCGCGCCAGGGTGACTCACCG. Translating gives CASSLPRQGDSP. The complete CDR3 protein is CASSLPRQGDSPLFF.